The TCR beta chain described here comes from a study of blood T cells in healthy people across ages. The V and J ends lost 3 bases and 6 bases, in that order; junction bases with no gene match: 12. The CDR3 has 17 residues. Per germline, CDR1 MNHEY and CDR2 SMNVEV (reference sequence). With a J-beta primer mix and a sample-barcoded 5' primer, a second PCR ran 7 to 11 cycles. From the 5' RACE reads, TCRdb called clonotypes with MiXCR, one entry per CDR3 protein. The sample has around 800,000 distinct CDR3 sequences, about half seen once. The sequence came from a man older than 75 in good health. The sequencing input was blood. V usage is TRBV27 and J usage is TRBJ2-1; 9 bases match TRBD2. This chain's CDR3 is CASSFYGASGTGNEQFF. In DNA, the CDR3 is TGTGCCAGCAGTTTTTATGGGGCTAGCGGGACCGGCAATGAGCAGTTCTTC.